This TCR beta chain was obtained from a study of T cells in Graves' hyperthyroidism and ophthalmopathy. RNA transcripts provided the source from which TCR beta CDR3 regions were amplified. The HTBI primer set drove a first-round RT-PCR of the TCR CDR3. MiXCR, run by TCRdb on the multiplex PCR reads, gives a single entry per CDR3 protein. This sample has about 130,000 distinct CDR3 sequences, with over 20% found just once. Germline V gene sequence: CDR1 SQVTM, CDR2 ANQGSEA. V trimming: 5 bases; J trimming: 2 bases; junction bases outside the gene matches: 2. This CDR3 contains 12 residues. The chain joins TRBV29-1 to TRBJ2-5, with 7 bases that match TRBD1. This TCR was sampled from a woman between 50 and 59 years old with Graves' hyperthyroidism that later progressed to Graves' ophthalmopathy. The sequenced sample consisted of blood. In DNA, the CDR3 is TGCAGCGTTTTACAGGGGCAAGAGACCCAGTACTTC. Its translation: CSVLQGQETQYF.